These 13 T cell receptor beta chains originate from one sample sequenced in a study of blood T cells in healthy people across ages. Sample-barcoded 5' priming and a J-beta primer mix drove a second PCR of about 6 to 12 cycles. TCRdb re-derived calls from the 5' RACE reads in MiXCR, one entry per CDR3 protein. Of 450,000 to 700,000 distinct CDR3 sequences listed, approximately 27% are singletons. The material sequenced was blood. All receptors derive from a woman in her sixties or seventies in good health.

This chain uses TRBV2 with TRBJ2-5; 7 nucleotides align to TRBD1. The V segment lost 5 bases and the J segment 6 bases; nucleotides outside the gene matches: 6. The CDR3 spans 13 residues. CDR1 is SNHLY and CDR2 is FYNNEI in the germline V gene. CDR3 sequence (DNA): TGTGCCAGCAGTCTACAGGGGAGAAAGACCCAGTACTTC. It yields the protein CASSLQGRKTQYF.

The chain couples TRBV11-2 to TRBJ2-1; perhaps D is TRBD1 or TRBD2 (5 bases each). Trimming took 5 bases from V and 7 from J, leaving 12 bases between them. CDR1 and CDR2 (germline): SGHAT, FQNNGV. The CDR3 runs 13 residues. The DNA for the CDR3 is TGTGCCAGCAGCGCCGGGACCTTGAATGAGCAGTTCTTC. Translated: CASSAGTLNEQFF.

This rearrangement joins TRBV5-1 to TRBJ2-1, with 9 bases that match TRBD2. Germline V CDR1 and CDR2: SGHRS, YFSETQ. This CDR3 has 16 amino acids. V was pared by 1 base and J by 5 bases, with 7 bases of the junction left unmatched. The chain's CDR3 is CASSLQRGVYDNEQFF. The DNA of the CDR3 is TGCGCCAGCAGCTTGCAGCGGGGGGTTTATGACAATGAGCAGTTCTTC.

Turning to this clonotype: The missing conserved phenylalanine or tryptophan at the end of this CDR3 makes a read error likely. The gene calls are TRBV9 and TRBJ1-2; D is uncertain. V was shortened by 8 bases and J by 8 bases, with 19 bases between the two germline ends. The CDR3 loop spans 13 amino acids. The germline CDR1 and CDR2 sequences are SGDLS and YYNGEE. The DNA for the CDR3 is TGTGCCAGTAGCTCGCCAGCTTTCGGGGGCTACACCTCC. It encodes CASSSPAFGGYTS.

V gene TRBV5-1 combines with J gene TRBJ2-5; the D gene is possibly TRBD2 (6 bases). CDR3 length equals 14 residues. Trimming shortened V by 7 bases and J by 3 bases, and 16 bases separated the two germline ends. Germline CDR1 SGHRS, CDR2 YFSETQ. The CDR3 DNA sequence: TGCGCCAGCCATGGAGGGGACTCGAAAGAGACCCAGTACTTC. It codes for CASHGGDSKETQYF.

A remark on this clonotype: A junction end diverges from the germline sequence, so it may reflect a read error. The chain is built from TRBV5-1 and TRBJ2-5; D is undetermined. Per the germline V gene, CDR1 is SGHRS and CDR2 is YFSETQ. The CDR3 consists of 14 residues. DNA of the CDR3: TGCACCAGCAGCCATGGAACACCAGAAGAGACCCAGTACTTC. This sequence encodes CTSSHGTPEETQYF.

The genes are TRBV7-2 and TRBJ1-1; tentative D call: TRBD1 (5 bases). Germline CDR1 SGHTA, CDR2 FQGNSA. This CDR3 is 15 amino acids long. Trimming cost V 3 bases and J 5 bases, with 16 bases left between them. Here the CDR3 DNA reads TGTGCCAGCAGCTTGACCCCGGGACGTACAACTGAAGCTTTCTTT. Amino acid sequence: CASSLTPGRTTEAFF.

The CDR3 DNA reads TGTGCCAGCAGTAGACGGACGGGAGGCACCGGGGAGCTGTTTTTT. Translated, it gives CASSRRTGGTGELFF. This chain uses TRBV27 with TRBJ2-2, with 7 bases lining up with TRBD2. The CDR3 totals 15 residues. V dropped 5 bases and J dropped 4; count of bases not matched to a gene: 7. Germline loops: CDR1 MNHEY, CDR2 SMNVEV (reference sequence).

This clonotype was counted between two and nine times. This chain's CDR3 is CSASFLRAGVYEQYF. DNA for the CDR3: TGCAGTGCTAGCTTCCTTAGGGCCGGAGTCTACGAGCAGTACTTC. The chain combines TRBV20-1 with TRBJ2-7, with no clear D. Between the trimmed V and J ends, which lost 3 bases and 3 bases, there was a span of 18 bases. This CDR3 comprises 15 residues. Germline V CDR1 and CDR2: DFQATT, SNEGSKA (reference sequence).

The chain uses TRBV2 and TRBJ2-3, with TRBD2 matching over 7 bases. This CDR3 has 15 amino acids. The V segment lost 0 bases and the J segment 7 bases; nucleotides outside the gene matches: 7. CDR1 is SNHLY, CDR2 FYNNEI, per germline. CDR3 bases: TGTGCCAGCAGTGAAGCGGGAGGGCCGATATATACGCAGTATTTT. Its translation is CASSEAGGPIYTQYF. Using reference TRBV2 and TRBJ2-3 for the parts outside the CDR3, the full variable domain is EPEVTQTPSHQVTQMGQEVILRCVPISNHLYFYWYRQILGQKVEFLVSFYNNEISEKSEIFDDQFSVERPDGSNFTLKIRSTKLEDSAMYFCASSEAGGPIYTQYFGPGTRLTVL.

This clonotype was seen more than once but under ten times. This chain links TRBV12-3 or TRBV12-4 with TRBJ1-2, with D perhaps matching TRBD1 (5 bases). CDR3 length: 13 residues. V was cut by 7 bases and J by 7 bases, with 16 bases left in between. CDR3: CASNQGGRGGYTF. In DNA form, the CDR3 reads TGTGCCAGCAACCAGGGAGGACGGGGTGGCTACACCTTC.

This clonotype was counted between two and nine times. The chain joins TRBV6-1 to TRBJ2-4; possible D gene TRBD2, 6 bases. Trimming shortened V by 6 bases and J by 10 bases, and 10 bases separated the two germline ends. The CDR3 contains 11 residues. The germline V gene encodes CDR1 MNHNS and CDR2 SASEGT. CDR3 sequence: CASRGGSIQYF. CDR3 bases: TGTGCCAGCAGGGGGGGAAGTATTCAGTACTTC.

This chain joins TRBV4-1 and TRBJ2-1, with D uncertain. The CDR3 sequence is 11 residues long. Germline CDR1 MGHRA, CDR2 YSYEKL. With 0 bases removed from V and 9 bases from J, the gap between germline ends came to 3 bases. The CDR3 sequence is CASSQEIEQFF. The CDR3 nucleotides are TGCGCCAGCAGCCAAGAAATTGAGCAGTTCTTC.